The clone carrying this T cell receptor beta chain was picked up a small number of times. The data originate from a study of blood T cell repertoires in COVID-19. This CDR3 comprises 16 residues. Trimming removed 5 bases from V and 2 bases from J, with 16 bases in between. Germline V CDR1 and CDR2: SEHNR, FQNEAQ (reference sequence). Original processing methods: By means of reference gene primer amplification, nucleated cell counts were estimated. Sequencing was performed with immunoSEQ multiplex PCR; in TCRdb, only in-frame clones are kept and a portion is missing. From that table come the V and J calls and clone size; the DNA was used to work out D and trimming. The sample lists 65,000 to 95,000 clones; around four fifths were seen once.

The receptor was derived from an older man with active or convalescent COVID-19. Sequenced material: peripheral blood. The V call is TRBV7-9, the J call TRBJ1-5, with TRBD1 as a possible D gene (6 bases). The CDR3 DNA reads as TGTGCCAGCAGCCCGATGGACAGAAAAGGCAATCAGCCCCAGCATTTT. Residues: CASSPMDRKGNQPQHF.